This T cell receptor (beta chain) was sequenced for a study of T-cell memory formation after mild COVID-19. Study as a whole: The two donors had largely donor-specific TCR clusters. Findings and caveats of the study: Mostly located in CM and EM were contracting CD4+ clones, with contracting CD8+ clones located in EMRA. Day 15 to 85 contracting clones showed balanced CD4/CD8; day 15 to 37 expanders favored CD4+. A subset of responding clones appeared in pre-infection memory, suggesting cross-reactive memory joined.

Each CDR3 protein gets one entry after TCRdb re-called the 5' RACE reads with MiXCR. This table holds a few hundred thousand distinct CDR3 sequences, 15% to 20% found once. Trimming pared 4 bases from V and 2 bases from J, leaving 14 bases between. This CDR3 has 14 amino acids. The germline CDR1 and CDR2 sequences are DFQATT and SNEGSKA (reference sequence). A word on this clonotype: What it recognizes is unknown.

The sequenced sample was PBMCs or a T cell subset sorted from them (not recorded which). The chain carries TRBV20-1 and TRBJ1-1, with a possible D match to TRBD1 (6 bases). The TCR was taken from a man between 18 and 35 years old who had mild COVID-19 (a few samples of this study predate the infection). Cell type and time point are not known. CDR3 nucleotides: TGCAGTGCTAACCCAGGGGCCGGTAACACTGAAGCTTTCTTT. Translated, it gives CSANPGAGNTEAFF.